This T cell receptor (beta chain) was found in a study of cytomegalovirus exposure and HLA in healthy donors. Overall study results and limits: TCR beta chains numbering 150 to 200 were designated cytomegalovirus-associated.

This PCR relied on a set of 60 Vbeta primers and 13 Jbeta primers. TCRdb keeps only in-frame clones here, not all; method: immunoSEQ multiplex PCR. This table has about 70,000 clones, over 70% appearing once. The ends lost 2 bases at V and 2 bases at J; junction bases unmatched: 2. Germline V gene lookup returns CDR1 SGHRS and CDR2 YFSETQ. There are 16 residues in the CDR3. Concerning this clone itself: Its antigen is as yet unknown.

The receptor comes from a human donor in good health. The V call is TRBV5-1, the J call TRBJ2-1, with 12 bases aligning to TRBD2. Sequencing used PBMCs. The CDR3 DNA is TGCGCCAGCAGCTTAACTAGCGGGAGGCCCTACAATGAGCAGTTCTTC. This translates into CASSLTSGRPYNEQFF. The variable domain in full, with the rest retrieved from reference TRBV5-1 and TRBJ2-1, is KAGVTQTPRYLIKTRGQQVTLSCSPISGHRSVSWYQQTPGQGLQFLFEYFSETQRNKGNFPGRFSGRQFSNSRSEMNVSTLELGDSALYLCASSLTSGRPYNEQFFGPGTRLTVL.